This TCR beta chain is drawn from a study of human T cells and chemical hapten exposure. In the study overall: The use of 2% DPC on 2 cm by 2 cm of upper inner arm skin constituted sensitization.

The time point: pre-sensitization, week 0. Treatment specified: therapeutic diphenylcyclopropenone sensitization with weekly scalp DPC. TCRdb re-derived calls from the RACE reads in MiXCR, one entry per CDR3 protein. This table holds about 93,000 distinct CDR3 sequences, 7.5% to 9.5% found once. The germline gives CDR1 MNHEY, CDR2 SMNVEV (reference sequence). The CDR3 runs to 17 residues. Trimming cost V 6 bases and J 3 bases; bases outside gene matches: 13. The rearrangement joins TRBV27 to TRBJ2-3, with 9 bases lining up with TRBD2. Sequencing used whole blood, obtained in connection with sensitization to the hapten diphenylcyclopropenone (DPC). This receptor was identified in a man between 35 and 55 years old with alopecia areata. Some clones in this sample may be carry-over from other donors' samples. The CDR3 bases are TGTGCCAGCAGCCGCATCTTAGCGGGAGATCGGACAGATACGCAGTATTTT. Amino acids: CASSRILAGDRTDTQYF.